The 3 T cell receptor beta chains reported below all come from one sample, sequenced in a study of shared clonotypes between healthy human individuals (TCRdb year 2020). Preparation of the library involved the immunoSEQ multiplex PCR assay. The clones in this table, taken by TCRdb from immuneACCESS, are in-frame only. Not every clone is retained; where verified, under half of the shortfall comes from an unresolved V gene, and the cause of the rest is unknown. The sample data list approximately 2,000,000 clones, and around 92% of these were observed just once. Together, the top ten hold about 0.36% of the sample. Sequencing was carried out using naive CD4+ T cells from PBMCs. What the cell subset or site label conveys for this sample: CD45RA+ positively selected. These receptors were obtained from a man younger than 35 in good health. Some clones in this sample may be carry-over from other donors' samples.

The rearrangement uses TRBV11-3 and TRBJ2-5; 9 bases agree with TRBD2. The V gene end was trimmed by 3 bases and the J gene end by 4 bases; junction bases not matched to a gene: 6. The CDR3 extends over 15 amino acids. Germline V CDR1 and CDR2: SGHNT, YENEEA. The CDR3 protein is CASSFRAGGGETQYF. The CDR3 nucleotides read TGTGCCAGCAGCTTCCGAGCGGGAGGAGGAGAGACCCAGTACTTC.

The CDR3 DNA follows: TGCGCCAGCAGCTTGCGGGGTCCCACTGAAGCTTTCTTT. This encodes CASSLRGPTEAFF. The chain joins TRBV5-1 to TRBJ1-1, with D uncertain. V lost 1 base, J lost 4 bases, and 8 bases lay in between. Germline CDR1 and CDR2: SGHRS and YFSETQ. This CDR3 contains 13 residues. The whole variable domain, filled in from reference TRBV5-1 and TRBJ1-1, reads KAGVTQTPRYLIKTRGQQVTLSCSPISGHRSVSWYQQTPGQGLQFLFEYFSETQRNKGNFPGRFSGRQFSNSRSEMNVSTLELGDSALYLCASSLRGPTEAFFGQGTRLTVV.

CDR3 residues: CASSESEAESYGYTF. DNA of the CDR3: TGTGCCAGCAGTGAGTCTGAAGCTGAAAGCTATGGCTACACCTTC. V usage is TRBV2 and J usage is TRBJ1-2; D is unresolved. The germline V gene encodes CDR1 SNHLY and CDR2 FYNNEI. The CDR3 extends over 15 amino acids. V lost 3 bases, J lost 4 bases, and 15 bases lay in between.